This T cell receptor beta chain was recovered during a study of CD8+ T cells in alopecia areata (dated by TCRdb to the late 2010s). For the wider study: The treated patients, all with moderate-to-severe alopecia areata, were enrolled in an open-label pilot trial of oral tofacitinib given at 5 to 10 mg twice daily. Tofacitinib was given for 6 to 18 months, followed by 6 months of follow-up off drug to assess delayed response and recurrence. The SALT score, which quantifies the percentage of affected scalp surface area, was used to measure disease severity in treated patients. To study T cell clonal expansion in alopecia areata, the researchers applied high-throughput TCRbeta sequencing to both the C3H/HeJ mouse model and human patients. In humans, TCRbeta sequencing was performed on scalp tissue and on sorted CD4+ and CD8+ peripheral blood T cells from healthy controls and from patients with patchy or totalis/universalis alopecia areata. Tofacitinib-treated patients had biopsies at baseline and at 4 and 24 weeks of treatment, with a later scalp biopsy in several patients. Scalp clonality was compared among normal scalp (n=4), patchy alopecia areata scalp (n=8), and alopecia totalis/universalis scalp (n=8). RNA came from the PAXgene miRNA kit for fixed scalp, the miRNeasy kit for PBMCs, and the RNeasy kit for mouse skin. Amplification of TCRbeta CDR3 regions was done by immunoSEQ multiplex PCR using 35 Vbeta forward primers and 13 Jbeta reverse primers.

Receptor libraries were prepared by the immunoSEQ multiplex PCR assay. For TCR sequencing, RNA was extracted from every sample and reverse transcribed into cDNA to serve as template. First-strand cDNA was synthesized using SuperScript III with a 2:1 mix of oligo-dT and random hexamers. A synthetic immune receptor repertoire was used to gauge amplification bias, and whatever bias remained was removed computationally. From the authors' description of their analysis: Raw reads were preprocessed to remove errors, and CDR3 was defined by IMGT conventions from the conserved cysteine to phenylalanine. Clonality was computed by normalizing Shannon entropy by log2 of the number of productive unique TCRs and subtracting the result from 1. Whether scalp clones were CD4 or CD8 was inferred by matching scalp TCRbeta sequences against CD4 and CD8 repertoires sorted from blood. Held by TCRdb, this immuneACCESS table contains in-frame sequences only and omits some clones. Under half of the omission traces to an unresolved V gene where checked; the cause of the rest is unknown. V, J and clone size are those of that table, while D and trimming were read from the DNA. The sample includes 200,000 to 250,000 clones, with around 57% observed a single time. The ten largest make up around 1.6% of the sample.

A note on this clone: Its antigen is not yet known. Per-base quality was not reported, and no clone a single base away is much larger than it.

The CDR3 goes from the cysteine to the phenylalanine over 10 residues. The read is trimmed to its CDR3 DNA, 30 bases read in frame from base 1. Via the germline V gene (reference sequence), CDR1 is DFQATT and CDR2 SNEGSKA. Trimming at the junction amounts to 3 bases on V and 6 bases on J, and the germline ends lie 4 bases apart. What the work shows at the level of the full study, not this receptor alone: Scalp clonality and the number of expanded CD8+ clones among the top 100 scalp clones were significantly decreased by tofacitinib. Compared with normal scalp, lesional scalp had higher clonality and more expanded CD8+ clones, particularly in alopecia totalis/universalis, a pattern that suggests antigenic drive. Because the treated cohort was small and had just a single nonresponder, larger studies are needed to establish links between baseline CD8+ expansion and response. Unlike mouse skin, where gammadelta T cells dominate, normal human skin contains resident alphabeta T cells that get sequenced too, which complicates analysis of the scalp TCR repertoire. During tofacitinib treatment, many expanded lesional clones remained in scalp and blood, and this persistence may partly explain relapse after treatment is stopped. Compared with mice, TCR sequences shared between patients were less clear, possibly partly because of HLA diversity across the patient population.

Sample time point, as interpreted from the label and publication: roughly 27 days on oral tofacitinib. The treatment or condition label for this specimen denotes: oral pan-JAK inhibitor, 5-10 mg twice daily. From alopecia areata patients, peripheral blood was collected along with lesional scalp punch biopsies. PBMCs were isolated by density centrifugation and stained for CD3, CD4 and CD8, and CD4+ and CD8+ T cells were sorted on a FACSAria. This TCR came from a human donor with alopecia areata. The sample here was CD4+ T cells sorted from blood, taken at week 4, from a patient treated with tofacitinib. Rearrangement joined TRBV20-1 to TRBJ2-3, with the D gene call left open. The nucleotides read TGCAGTGCTAGCGACGATACGCAGTATTTT. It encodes CSASDDTQYF.